Listed here is a single T cell receptor (beta chain). Its antigen is not identified. The germline V gene has CDR1 MGHRA and CDR2 YSYEKL. CDR3 size: 19 residues. V lost 0 bases, J lost 3 bases, and 16 bases stayed unmatched. This specimen belongs to a study of chemoradiotherapy in HPV16-positive cancers. Assay: immunoSEQ multiplex PCR; the TCRdb copy retains only in-frame clones and omits some. The sample carries some 14,000 clones, approximately 89% recorded once. The study, taken as a whole, reports: HPV-responsive T-cell expansion during chemoradiotherapy was linked to improved recurrence-free survival in HPV16-positive patients.

The sample consisted of tumor tissue, taken from a patient who underwent chemoradiotherapy. V usage is TRBV4-1 and J usage is TRBJ1-2; 7 positions match TRBD1. The TCR comes from a human donor with HPV-associated anogenital cancer. The CDR3: CASSQEIRLPGGADYGYTF. In DNA, the CDR3 is TGCGCCAGCAGCCAAGAAATCCGACTGCCAGGGGGGGCTGACTATGGCTACACCTTC.